These 12 T cell receptor beta chains were sequenced from one sample in a study of control samples from healthy donors and cancer patients. Method: immunoSEQ multiplex PCR; TCRdb's copy keeps in-frame clones and lacks some. The repertoire holds about 150,000 clones, with 80% to 95% as singletons. The sample consisted of blood. Receptors were obtained from a man aged 18 to 29 in good health.

This clone was observed a handful of times. V usage is TRBV9 and J usage is TRBJ1-6, with D possibly TRBD1 on 5 matching bases. V was cut by 3 bases and J by 7 bases, with 14 bases left in between. CDR3 size: 15 residues. CDR1 SGDLS and CDR2 YYNGEE come from the germline V gene. The CDR3 nucleotides read TGTGCCAGCAGCGCCGGACAAAAGCCGAATTCACCCCTCCACTTT. It codes for CASSAGQKPNSPLHF.

The V call is TRBV6-1, the J call TRBJ1-5, with D uncertain. The CDR3 totals 15 residues. In germline, CDR1 is MNHNS, CDR2 SASEGT. V lost 2 bases, J lost 2 bases, and 10 bases lay in between. The CDR3 coding sequence is TGTGCCAGCAGTGAACGGGTAGCGGGCAATCAGCCCCAGCATTTT. This gives the protein CASSERVAGNQPQHF.

V gene TRBV6-5 combines with J gene TRBJ1-5; D is undetermined. The CDR3 runs 13 residues. Deletions cut 3 bases from V and 7 bases from J, with 10 bases between. From germline, CDR1 is MNHEY and CDR2 SVGAGI. DNA of the CDR3: TGTGCCAGCAGTTATCAAGGGAGGCAGCCCCAGCATTTT. Protein product: CASSYQGRQPQHF.

The genes are TRBV28 and TRBJ2-5; TRBD1 matches 9 bases. The CDR3 has 15 amino acids. J gave up 4 bases and V 3 bases, and 6 bases lay outside the gene matches. Germline loops: CDR1 MDHEN, CDR2 SYDVKM. Here the CDR3 DNA reads TGTGCCAGCAGTTTGGGGACAGGGATTTTAGAGACCCAGTACTTC. Translated, it gives CASSLGTGILETQYF.

In this sample, this clone turned up once. The chain is built from TRBV7-3 and TRBJ2-6, with D tentatively TRBD1 or TRBD2 (5 bases each). Trimming took off 8 bases at V and 0 bases at J, with 11 bases between the two ends. The length of the CDR3 is 15 residues. Germline V gene lookup returns CDR1 SGHTA and CDR2 FQGTGA. The CDR3 protein is CASFGGTSGANVLTF. The DNA of the CDR3 is TGTGCCAGCTTTGGGGGTACCTCTGGGGCCAACGTCCTGACTTTC.

This chain joins TRBV29-1 and TRBJ1-3; TRBD1 might be the D (5 bases). The CDR3 runs to 12 residues. Germline V CDR1 and CDR2: SQVTM, ANQGSEA. With 7 bases removed from V and 4 bases from J, the gap between germline ends came to 11 bases. DNA of the CDR3: TGCAGCGCTGAGGAGGGGGGAAACACCATATATTTT. This sequence encodes CSAEEGGNTIYF.

The chain has TRBV10-3 and TRBJ2-3; D unclear. Per the germline V gene, CDR1 is ENHRY and CDR2 is SYGVKD. This CDR3 has 10 amino acids. The V and J ends lost 7 bases and 4 bases respectively, with 3 bases between them. The CDR3 coding sequence is TGTGCCATCATGGCAGATACGCAGTATTTT. Amino acids: CAIMADTQYF.

The V and J genes are TRBV27 and TRBJ2-3; 10 bases map to TRBD2. V gave up 1 base and J gave up 6 bases; unmatched junction bases: 13. Germline CDR1 is MNHEY and CDR2 is SMNVEV (reference sequence). The CDR3 totals 18 residues. The CDR3 sequence is CASSLLWVAGGPGDTQYF. CDR3 in DNA: TGTGCCAGCAGTTTATTATGGGTAGCGGGGGGCCCGGGGGATACGCAGTATTTT.

The rearrangement uses TRBV2 and TRBJ1-3; 7 bases line up with TRBD1. CDR1 and CDR2 (germline): SNHLY, FYNNEI. The CDR3 extends over 16 amino acids. V trimming: 4 bases; J trimming: 4 bases; junction bases outside the gene matches: 10. The CDR3 nucleotides are TGTGCCAGCAGTGGGAGACGGGACAGTCTAGGAAACACCATATATTTT. Protein product: CASSGRRDSLGNTIYF.

This chain uses TRBV19 with TRBJ1-2; the D gene is possibly TRBD1 (5 bases). The V end lost 8 bases, the J end lost 2 bases, and 12 bases lay between the germline ends. This CDR3 region has 13 residues. Per germline, CDR1 LNHDA and CDR2 SQIVND (reference sequence). The CDR3 coding sequence is TGTGCCAGTCGGGACCTCCTCAACTATGGCTACACCTTC. It specifies CASRDLLNYGYTF.

The chain combines TRBV6-5 with TRBJ2-3, with D hard to call. The length of the CDR3 is 11 residues. The V and J ends lost 6 bases and 3 bases respectively, with 4 bases between them. CDR1 MNHEY and CDR2 SVGAGI come from the germline V gene. CDR3 amino acids: CASRWTDTQYF. CDR3 in DNA: TGTGCCAGCAGATGGACAGATACGCAGTATTTT.

For the CDR3, the DNA is TGTGCCAGCAGTTACGGCCTCTCCGAGGAGCAGTACTTC. Translating it yields CASSYGLSEEQYF. The chain uses TRBV6-5 and TRBJ2-7, with D hard to call. Germline values: CDR1 MNHEY, CDR2 SVGAGI. CDR3 length: 13 amino acids. Between the trimmed V and J ends, which lost 2 bases and 7 bases, there was a span of 12 bases.